These 31 T cell receptor beta chains originate from one sample sequenced in a study of cytomegalovirus exposure and HLA in healthy donors (dated by TCRdb to 2015 to 2018). Libraries came from the immunoSEQ multiplex PCR assay. For the multiplex PCR, a mixture combining 60 forward primers for TCR Vbeta segments and 13 reverse primers for TCR Jbeta segments was used. TCRdb retrieved this table from immuneACCESS and kept in-frame rearrangements only. Not all clones are present; in checked studies, unresolved V genes account for under half, and no reason is known for the remainder. The sample table records around 120,000 clones; around 74% of these occur just once. Jointly, the top ten make up about 32% of the sample. Sequenced material: PBMCs. These receptors were taken from a man between 60 and 75 years old in good health and CMV-seropositive.

In nucleotides, the CDR3 is TGTGCCAGTAGTATGTGGGGACAGGGGAGCACTGAAGCTTTCTTT. It codes for CASSMWGQGSTEAFF. The chain joins TRBV19 to TRBJ1-1, with 10 bases lining up with TRBD1. Germline V lookup: CDR1 LNHDA, CDR2 SQIVND (reference sequence). This CDR3 region has 15 residues. V shed 3 bases and J 4 bases; nucleotides not matched to a gene: 5.

The chain uses TRBV6-6 and TRBJ2-1, with 14 positions matching TRBD2. Germline-derived CDR1 and CDR2 are MNHNY and SVGAGI (reference sequence). The CDR3 is 16 amino acids. With 6 bases clipped from V and 8 bases from J, the junction kept 9 bases outside the gene matches. Here the CDR3 reads CASSHRLAGGPDEQFF. CDR3 nucleotides: TGTGCCAGCAGCCACCGACTAGCGGGGGGGCCAGATGAGCAGTTCTTC.

V and J are TRBV5-1 and TRBJ2-7; D might be TRBD1 (5 bases). Germline CDR1 is SGHRS and CDR2 is YFSETQ. Trimming took 4 bases from V and 4 from J, leaving 15 bases between them. The CDR3 has 14 amino acids. CDR3 in DNA: TGCGCCAGCAGCCCCCTATCCAGGGCTTACGAGCAGTACTTC. This encodes CASSPLSRAYEQYF. The whole variable domain, filled in from reference TRBV5-1 and TRBJ2-7, reads KAGVTQTPRYLIKTRGQQVTLSCSPISGHRSVSWYQQTPGQGLQFLFEYFSETQRNKGNFPGRFSGRQFSNSRSEMNVSTLELGDSALYLCASSPLSRAYEQYFGPGTRLTVT.

The count of this clone is one. CDR3 loop: CASSLGSGTSGLYEQYF. Written as DNA, the CDR3 is TGTGCCAGCAGCTTGGGATCCGGGACTAGCGGCCTCTACGAGCAGTACTTC. The V and J genes are TRBV7-3 and TRBJ2-5, with 11 bases aligning to TRBD2. The DNA end is more similar to TRBJ2-7, so the J call may be wrong. Germline V gives CDR1 SGHTA, CDR2 FQGTGA. The CDR3 sequence is 17 residues long.

The chain is built from TRBV2 and TRBJ2-6; a weak D match, TRBD1 (5 bases). This CDR3 spans 16 amino acids. V lost 6 bases and J 3 bases, leaving 15 bases between the germline ends. Germline V gives CDR1 SNHLY, CDR2 FYNNEI. The CDR3 nucleotides read TGTGCCAGCAGCCCCTCCAGGGCTGGTGGGGCCAACGTCCTGACTTTC. This encodes CASSPSRAGGANVLTF.

The chain joins TRBV5-3 to TRBJ1-4; no firm D call. TRBV5-3 is known as an ORF, though its function is uncertain. The CDR3 loop spans 14 amino acids. Trimming shortened V by 3 bases and J by 8 bases, and 14 bases separated the two germline ends. The CDR3 protein is CARSSIREKEKLFF. The DNA of the CDR3 is TGTGCCAGAAGCTCTATACGGGAGAAGGAAAAACTGTTTTTT.

The chain links TRBV6-4 to TRBJ1-5; 8 nucleotides match TRBD1. This CDR3 is built from 13 residues. CDR1 is MRHNA, CDR2 SNTAGT, per germline. Trimming at V came to 7 bases and at J to 5 bases, leaving 4 bases not matched to a gene. The CDR3, as DNA: TGTGCCAGCAACAGGGGGGGGGATCAGCCCCAGCATTTT. Amino acid sequence: CASNRGGDQPQHF.

The J gene is TRBJ2-7, the V gene TRBV6-5; TRBD1 might be the D (6 bases). Per germline, CDR1 MNHEY and CDR2 SVGAGI. The CDR3 loop spans 13 amino acids. V gave up 6 bases and J gave up 3 bases, with 12 bases separating them. In nucleotides, the CDR3 is TGTGCCAGCAGCAGACAGGCGGACTACGAGCAGTACTTC. Its translation: CASSRQADYEQYF.

Notes on this clone: It is unclear where the CDR3 begins or ends on the DNA, so no DNA is shown, and the CDR3 is as TCRdb lists it. The chain is built from TRBV7-9 and TRBJ2-5; the table's D call, TRBD2, has no DNA check behind it. The CDR3 extends over 15 residues, inclusive of both ends. CDR1 and CDR2 (germline): SEHNR, FQNEAQ (reference sequence). CDR3 sequence reads: CASSRLRASGETQYF.

This clone was counted only a few times. This chain connects TRBV4-1 to TRBJ1-1; 10 nucleotides match TRBD1. This CDR3 is built from 14 residues. CDR1 and CDR2 (germline): MGHRA, YSYEKL. After removal of 4 bases from V and 7 bases from J, the junction contained 6 bases not matched to a gene. For the CDR3, the DNA is TGCGCCAGCAGCCTTCGGGACAGGGGAATTGAAGCTTTCTTT. Translated: CASSLRDRGIEAFF.

This chain uses TRBV5-1 with TRBJ2-5; weak D call: TRBD1 (6 bases). The V and J ends lost 1 base and 1 base respectively, with 11 bases between them. This CDR3 spans 15 amino acids. Germline V gene lookup returns CDR1 SGHRS and CDR2 YFSETQ. The chain's CDR3 is CASSLLAGAQETQYF. The CDR3 DNA sequence: TGCGCCAGCAGCTTGTTGGCAGGGGCCCAAGAGACCCAGTACTTC.

J is TRBJ1-1 and V is TRBV2, with 7 nucleotides matching TRBD1. The V gene's germline CDR1 is SNHLY and CDR2 FYNNEI. Trimming removed 6 bases from V and 5 bases from J; junction bases left unmatched: 9. CDR3 length: 14 residues. CDR3 loop: CASRDRAAGTEAFF. CDR3 coding DNA: TGTGCCAGCAGAGACAGGGCTGCGGGGACTGAAGCTTTCTTT.

The CDR3 DNA reads TGCGCCAGCAGCCAGTCTCCCTTGAACACTGAAGCTTTCTTT. Translated, it gives CASSQSPLNTEAFF. The J gene is TRBJ1-1, the V gene TRBV4-1; D is unresolved. Germline V gene lookup returns CDR1 MGHRA and CDR2 YSYEKL. The ends were cut back, 3 bases at V and 0 bases at J, with 8 bases in the middle. This CDR3 has 14 amino acids.

This chain uses TRBV4-1 with TRBJ1-1; TRBD1 aligns across 7 bases. The germline V gene has CDR1 MGHRA and CDR2 YSYEKL. This CDR3 has 18 amino acids. The J segment lost 1 base and the V segment lost 3 bases, leaving 14 bases of the junction unmatched. The CDR3 here is CASSHIKRMGTANTEAFF. CDR3 nucleotide sequence: TGCGCCAGCAGCCACATAAAGAGGATGGGGACAGCGAACACTGAAGCTTTCTTT.

In its sample, this clone was seen a few times. The CDR3 region has the DNA TGTGCCAGCAGTGAAGCGCTTCCTTCGCGGACCGGGGAGCTGTTTTTT. This translates into CASSEALPSRTGELFF. The rearrangement uses TRBV2 and TRBJ2-2; D is uncertain. Germline V gene sequence: CDR1 SNHLY, CDR2 FYNNEI. V lost 0 bases, J lost 5 bases, and 13 bases lay in between. This CDR3 comprises 16 residues. Using reference TRBV2 and TRBJ2-2 for the parts outside the CDR3, the full variable domain is EPEVTQTPSHQVTQMGQEVILRCVPISNHLYFYWYRQILGQKVEFLVSFYNNEISEKSEIFDDQFSVERPDGSNFTLKIRSTKLEDSAMYFCASSEALPSRTGELFFGEGSRLTVL.

The CDR3 sequence: CASSPDRGISTEAFF. The CDR3 DNA reads TGTGCCAGCAGCCCAGACAGGGGAATCTCCACTGAAGCTTTCTTT. The rearrangement joins TRBV7-3 to TRBJ1-1; 8 nucleotides agree with TRBD1. CDR3 size: 15 residues. Germline V gene sequence: CDR1 SGHTA, CDR2 FQGTGA. The junction had 9 bases not matched to a gene; V was cut back by 5 bases and J by 4 bases.

This clone appeared a single time. The rearrangement joins TRBV18 to TRBJ1-2, with 7 nucleotides matching TRBD1. The CDR3 has 14 residues. J gave up 3 bases and V 6 bases, and 7 bases lay outside the gene matches. Germline V CDR1 and CDR2: KGHSH, LQKENI. CDR3 region: CASSLTDRDYGYTF. In DNA form, the CDR3 reads TGTGCCAGCTCCCTCACCGACAGGGACTATGGCTACACCTTC.

The V call is TRBV2, the J call TRBJ2-1; D call uncertain. The length of the CDR3 is 13 residues. CDR1 is SNHLY, CDR2 FYNNEI, per germline. Between the trimmed V and J ends, which lost 7 bases and 4 bases, there was a span of 11 bases. CDR3 residues: CASIPPNYNEQFF. For the CDR3, the DNA is TGTGCCAGCATACCCCCTAATTACAATGAGCAGTTCTTC.

This clone appeared once. The CDR3 nucleotides are TGTGCCAGCAGTGAAGGGGAGGGGGGGGTCACCGGGGAGCTGTTTTTT. Translation: CASSEGEGGVTGELFF. This chain connects TRBV2 to TRBJ2-2; maybe TRBD2 (7 bases). This CDR3 region has 16 residues. From germline, CDR1 is SNHLY and CDR2 FYNNEI. The V gene lost 1 base and the J gene lost 4 bases, with 13 bases spanning the gap. The whole variable domain, filled in from reference TRBV2 and TRBJ2-2, reads EPEVTQTPSHQVTQMGQEVILRCVPISNHLYFYWYRQILGQKVEFLVSFYNNEISEKSEIFDDQFSVERPDGSNFTLKIRSTKLEDSAMYFCASSEGEGGVTGELFFGEGSRLTVL.

The rearrangement uses TRBV30 and TRBJ1-5, with a possible D match to TRBD1 (6 bases). V was trimmed by 0 bases and J by 5 bases, leaving 14 bases between them. CDR3 length: 15 amino acids. CDR1 GTSNPN and CDR2 SVGIG come from the germline V gene (reference sequence). CDR3 coding DNA: TGTGCCTGGAGTGTACTTGGACAGTCGTATCAGCCCCAGCATTTT. The encoded protein is CAWSVLGQSYQPQHF.

The V call is TRBV9, the J call TRBJ1-2; TRBD1 might be the D (5 bases). CDR3 size: 14 residues. Trimming cost V 0 bases and J 5 bases, with 11 bases left between them. The V gene's germline CDR1 is SGDLS and CDR2 YYNGEE. The CDR3 DNA reads as TGTGCCAGCAGCGTAGTAGGGGCCGTATATGGCTACACCTTC. It translates to CASSVVGAVYGYTF.

V usage is TRBV5-1 and J usage is TRBJ2-1, with TRBD2 identical over 11 bases. This CDR3 has 16 residues. The V gene end was trimmed by 5 bases and the J gene end by 3 bases; junction bases not matched to a gene: 7. Germline V gives CDR1 SGHRS, CDR2 YFSETQ. CDR3 in amino acids: CASSSLAGGGYNEQFF. CDR3 coding DNA: TGCGCCAGCAGTTCCCTAGCGGGAGGAGGCTACAATGAGCAGTTCTTC.

The chain combines TRBV5-1 with TRBJ2-7, with 8 bases aligning to TRBD1. This CDR3 is 15 amino acids long. The junction had 9 bases not matched to a gene; V was cut back by 4 bases and J by 3 bases. Germline V gene lookup returns CDR1 SGHRS and CDR2 YFSETQ. The CDR3 region has the DNA TGCGCCAGCAGCCTATTTCCGGGACAGGTCTACGAGCAGTACTTC. This sequence encodes CASSLFPGQVYEQYF. Combining the CDR3 with reference TRBV5-1 and TRBJ2-7 gives the whole variable domain KAGVTQTPRYLIKTRGQQVTLSCSPISGHRSVSWYQQTPGQGLQFLFEYFSETQRNKGNFPGRFSGRQFSNSRSEMNVSTLELGDSALYLCASSLFPGQVYEQYFGPGTRLTVT.

This rearrangement joins TRBV7-9 to TRBJ1-1; D call uncertain. Germline-derived CDR1 and CDR2 are SEHNR and FQNEAQ (reference sequence). This CDR3 is 14 amino acids long. The germline V and J ends were trimmed by 5 bases and 1 base, with 11 bases remaining between them. The CDR3 here is CASSPVTRNTEAFF. CDR3 nucleotide sequence: TGTGCCAGCAGCCCCGTTACCAGGAACACTGAAGCTTTCTTT.

The chain combines TRBV11-2 with TRBJ1-3; 9 bases are shared with TRBD1. From germline, CDR1 is SGHAT and CDR2 FQNNGV. The junction had 3 bases not matched to a gene; V was cut back by 4 bases and J by 5 bases. CDR3 length: 14 amino acids. CDR3 loop: CASSSGQGRNTIYF. The DNA for the CDR3 is TGTGCCAGCAGCTCGGGACAGGGAAGAAACACCATATATTTT.

This chain joins TRBV6-1 and TRBJ1-2; weak D call: TRBD1 (5 bases). The V gene lost 3 bases and the J gene lost 6 bases, with 8 bases spanning the gap. Germline CDR1 is MNHNS and CDR2 is SASEGT. This CDR3 region has 12 residues. The CDR3 region is CASSDAGDGYTF. CDR3 bases: TGTGCCAGCAGTGACGCGGGGGATGGCTACACCTTC.

This clone was seen a single time. The J gene is TRBJ1-5, the V gene TRBV18, with D perhaps matching TRBD1 (5 bases). Germline V gives CDR1 KGHSH, CDR2 LQKENI. This CDR3 has 17 amino acids. Trimming took off 2 bases at V and 0 bases at J, with 14 bases between the two ends. In DNA form, the CDR3 reads TGTGCCAGCTCACCAATAGGAGGGGCGGATAGCAATCAGCCCCAGCATTTT. Translated, it gives CASSPIGGADSNQPQHF.

This chain uses TRBV7-6 with TRBJ1-4; the D gene is possibly TRBD1 (5 bases). CDR1 and CDR2 (germline): SGHVS, FNYEAQ. This CDR3 contains 17 residues. Between the trimmed V and J ends, which lost 1 base and 3 bases, there was a span of 15 bases. In DNA, the CDR3 is TGTGCCAGCAGCTTAGGAAGGTCGGACACCCCTAATGAAAAACTGTTTTTT. It specifies CASSLGRSDTPNEKLFF.

The rearrangement links TRBV28 to TRBJ1-5; D is ambiguous. The germline V and J ends were trimmed by 3 bases and 0 bases, with 12 bases remaining between them. The CDR3 is 16 amino acids. The germline gives CDR1 MDHEN, CDR2 SYDVKM. The CDR3 loop is CASSLIRGYSNQPQHF. The CDR3 DNA sequence: TGTGCCAGCAGTTTGATTCGGGGTTATAGCAATCAGCCCCAGCATTTT.

CDR3 DNA: TGCGCCAGCAGCTTGGGACAGTTCATGAACACTGAAGCTTTCTTT. This codes for CASSLGQFMNTEAFF. The gene calls are TRBV5-1 and TRBJ1-1, with a weak D call TRBD1 (5 bases). This CDR3 has 15 amino acids. The germline V and J ends were trimmed by 0 bases and 0 bases, with 9 bases remaining between them. Germline-derived CDR1 and CDR2 are SGHRS and YFSETQ.

The J gene is TRBJ2-7, the V gene TRBV29-1, with 7 bases fitting TRBD2. After removal of 3 bases from V and 6 bases from J, the junction contained 5 bases not matched to a gene. The CDR3 is made up of 12 amino acids. CDR1 and CDR2 (germline): SQVTM, ANQGSEA. As DNA, the CDR3 is TGCAGCGTTGAGAGGGCTAGCGGCGAGCAGTACTTC. It is translated as CSVERASGEQYF.